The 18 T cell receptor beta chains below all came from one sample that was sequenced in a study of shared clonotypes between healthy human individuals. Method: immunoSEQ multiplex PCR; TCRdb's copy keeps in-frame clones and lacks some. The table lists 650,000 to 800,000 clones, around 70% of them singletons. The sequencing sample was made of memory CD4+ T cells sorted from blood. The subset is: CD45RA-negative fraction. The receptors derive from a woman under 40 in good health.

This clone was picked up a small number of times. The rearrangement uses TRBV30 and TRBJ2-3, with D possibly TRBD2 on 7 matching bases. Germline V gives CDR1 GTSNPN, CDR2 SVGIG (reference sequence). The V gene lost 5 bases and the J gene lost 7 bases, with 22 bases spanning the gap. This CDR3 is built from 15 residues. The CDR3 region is CAWGEGQGITNTQYF. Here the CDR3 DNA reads TGTGCCTGGGGGGAGGGGCAGGGGATTACAAATACGCAGTATTTT.

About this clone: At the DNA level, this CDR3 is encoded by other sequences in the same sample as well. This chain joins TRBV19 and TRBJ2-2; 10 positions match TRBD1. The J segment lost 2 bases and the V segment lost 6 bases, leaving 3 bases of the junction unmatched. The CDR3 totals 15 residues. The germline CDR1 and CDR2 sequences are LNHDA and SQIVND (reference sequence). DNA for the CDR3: TGTGCCAGTAGCCGGGACAGGGGAAACACCGGGGAGCTGTTTTTT. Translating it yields CASSRDRGNTGELFF.

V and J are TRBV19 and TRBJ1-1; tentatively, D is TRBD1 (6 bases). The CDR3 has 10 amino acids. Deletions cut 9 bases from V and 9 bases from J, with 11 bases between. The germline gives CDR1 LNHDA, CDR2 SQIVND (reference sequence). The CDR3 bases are TGTGCCAGGAGAACAGGGAAAGCTTTCTTT. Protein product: CARRTGKAFF.

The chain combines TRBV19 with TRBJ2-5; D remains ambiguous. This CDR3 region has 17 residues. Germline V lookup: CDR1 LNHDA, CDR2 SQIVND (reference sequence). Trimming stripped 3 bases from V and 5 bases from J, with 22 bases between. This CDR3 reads CASSMDLGRTMGETQYF. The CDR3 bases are TGTGCCAGTAGTATGGACCTTGGGCGAACCATGGGGGAGACCCAGTACTTC.

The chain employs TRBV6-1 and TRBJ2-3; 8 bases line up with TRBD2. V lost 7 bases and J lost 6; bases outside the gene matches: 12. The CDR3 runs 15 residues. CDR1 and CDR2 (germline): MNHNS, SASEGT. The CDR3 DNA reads TGTGCCAGCACCCGTCTCGCGGGAGGTTTGGATACGCAGTATTTT. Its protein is CASTRLAGGLDTQYF.

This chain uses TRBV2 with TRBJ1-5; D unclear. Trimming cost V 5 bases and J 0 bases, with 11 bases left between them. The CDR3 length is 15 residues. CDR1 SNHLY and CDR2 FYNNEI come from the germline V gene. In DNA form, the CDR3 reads TGTGCCAGCAGTCCCTCGACCGGTAGCAATCAGCCCCAGCATTTT. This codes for CASSPSTGSNQPQHF.

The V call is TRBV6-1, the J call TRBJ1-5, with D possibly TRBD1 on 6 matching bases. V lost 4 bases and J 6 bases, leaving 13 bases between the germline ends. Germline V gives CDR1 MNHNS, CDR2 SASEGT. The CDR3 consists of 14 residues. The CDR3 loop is CASSAQGSGQPQHF. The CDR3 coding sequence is TGTGCCAGCAGTGCCCAGGGGTCGGGTCAGCCCCAGCATTTT.

The CDR3 protein is CASSLAGASGTPRGNEQFF. For the CDR3, the DNA is TGCGCCAGCAGCTTGGCCGGGGCTAGCGGGACTCCTCGGGGCAATGAGCAGTTCTTC. The chain recombines TRBV5-1 with TRBJ2-1; 9 bases are shared with TRBD2. The germline CDR1 and CDR2 sequences are SGHRS and YFSETQ. The ends lost 0 bases at V and 6 bases at J; junction bases unmatched: 16. The CDR3 loop spans 19 amino acids. Drawing the rest from reference TRBV5-1 and TRBJ2-1, the complete variable domain is KAGVTQTPRYLIKTRGQQVTLSCSPISGHRSVSWYQQTPGQGLQFLFEYFSETQRNKGNFPGRFSGRQFSNSRSEMNVSTLELGDSALYLCASSLAGASGTPRGNEQFFGPGTRLTVL.

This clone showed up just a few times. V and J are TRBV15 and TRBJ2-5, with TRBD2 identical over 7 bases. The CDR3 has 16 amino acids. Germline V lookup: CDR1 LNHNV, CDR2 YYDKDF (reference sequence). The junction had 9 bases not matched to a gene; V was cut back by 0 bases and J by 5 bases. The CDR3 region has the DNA TGTGCCACCAGCAGAGATTACGCGGGAGCAGGGGAGACCCAGTACTTC. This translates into CATSRDYAGAGETQYF.

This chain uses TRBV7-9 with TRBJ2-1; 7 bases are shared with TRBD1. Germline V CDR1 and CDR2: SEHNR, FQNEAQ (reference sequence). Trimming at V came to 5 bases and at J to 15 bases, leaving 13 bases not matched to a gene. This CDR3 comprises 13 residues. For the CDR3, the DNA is TGTGCCAGCAGCGCGAAAAACCGGGACAGTCCGTTCTTC. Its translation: CASSAKNRDSPFF.

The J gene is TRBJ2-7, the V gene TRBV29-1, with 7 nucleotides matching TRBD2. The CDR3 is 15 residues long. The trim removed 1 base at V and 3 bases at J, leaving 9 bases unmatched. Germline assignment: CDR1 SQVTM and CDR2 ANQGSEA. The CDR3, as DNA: TGCAGCGTTGAAGGGTGGGCTAGCGGCCTCTACGAGCAGTACTTC. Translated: CSVEGWASGLYEQYF.

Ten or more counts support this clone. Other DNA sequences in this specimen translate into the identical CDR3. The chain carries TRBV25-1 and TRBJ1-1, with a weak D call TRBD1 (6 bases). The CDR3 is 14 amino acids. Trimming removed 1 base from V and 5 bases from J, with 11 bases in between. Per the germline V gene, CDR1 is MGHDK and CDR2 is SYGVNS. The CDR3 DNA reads TGTGCCAGCAGTGAATTAACAGGGCGAACTGAAGCTTTCTTT. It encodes CASSELTGRTEAFF.

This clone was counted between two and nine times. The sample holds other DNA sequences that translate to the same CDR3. CDR3 region: CASSPTGIQETQYF. The CDR3 DNA is TGTGCCAGCAGTCCGACAGGGATCCAAGAGACCCAGTACTTC. V is TRBV2 and J is TRBJ2-5; 7 bases are shared with TRBD1. Trimming took 5 bases from V and 1 from J; bases not matched to a gene: 4. Germline loops: CDR1 SNHLY, CDR2 FYNNEI. The CDR3 spans 14 residues. The variable domain in full, completed from reference TRBV2 and TRBJ2-5, reads EPEVTQTPSHQVTQMGQEVILRCVPISNHLYFYWYRQILGQKVEFLVSFYNNEISEKSEIFDDQFSVERPDGSNFTLKIRSTKLEDSAMYFCASSPTGIQETQYFGPGTRLLVL.

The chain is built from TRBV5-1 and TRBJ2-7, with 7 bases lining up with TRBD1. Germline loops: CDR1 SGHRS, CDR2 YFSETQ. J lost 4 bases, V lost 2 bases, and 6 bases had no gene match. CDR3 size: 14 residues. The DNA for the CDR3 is TGCGCCAGCAGCTTCGCCGGGACAGCTTACGAGCAGTACTTC. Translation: CASSFAGTAYEQYF.

The CDR3 coding sequence is TGCGCCAGCAGCACAACAGGTGCCGTCCAAGAGACCCAGTACTTC. This codes for CASSTTGAVQETQYF. This chain connects TRBV5-1 to TRBJ2-5; the D gene is possibly TRBD1 (5 bases). This CDR3 region has 15 residues. V shed 4 bases and J shed 1 base, with 14 bases lying between them. Per the germline V gene, CDR1 is SGHRS and CDR2 is YFSETQ.

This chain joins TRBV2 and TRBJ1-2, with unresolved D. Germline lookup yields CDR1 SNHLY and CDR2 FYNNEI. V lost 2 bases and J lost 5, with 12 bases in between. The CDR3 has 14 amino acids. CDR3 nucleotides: TGTGCCAGCAGTGAAATGCAGGCGGGTTATGGCTACACCTTC. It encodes CASSEMQAGYGYTF.

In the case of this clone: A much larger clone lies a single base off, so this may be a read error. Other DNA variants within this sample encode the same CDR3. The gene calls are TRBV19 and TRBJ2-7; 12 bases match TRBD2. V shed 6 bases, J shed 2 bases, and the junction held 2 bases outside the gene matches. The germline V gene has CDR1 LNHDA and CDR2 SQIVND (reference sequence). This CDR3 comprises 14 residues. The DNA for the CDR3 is TGTGCCAGTAGCAGACTAGCGGGGGCCTACGAGCAGTACTTC. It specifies CASSRLAGAYEQYF.

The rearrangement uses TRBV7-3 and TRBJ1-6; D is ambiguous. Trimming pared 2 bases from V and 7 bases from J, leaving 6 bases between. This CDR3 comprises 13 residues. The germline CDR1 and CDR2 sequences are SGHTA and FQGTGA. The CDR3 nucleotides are TGTGCCAGCAGCTTAGACGTCAATTCACCCCTCCACTTT. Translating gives CASSLDVNSPLHF.